These T cell receptor beta chains were read from a single sample in a study of graft-versus-host responses after intestinal transplantation. TCRdb's table, derived via immunoSEQ multiplex PCR, lists solely in-frame clones and lacks some. This repertoire shows 95,000 to 110,000 clones, under 95% found once; its top ten account for roughly 1.2%. No cognate antigen is known for these TCRs. The sequenced sample was unstimulated CD8+ T cells sorted from spleen or lymph node cells, obtained before intestinal transplant. Every receptor here comes from a human donor who received an intestinal transplant. Both conserved end residues are part of each CDR3. The D gene is left open where the match is weak. A row's size may be missing; if present it is once, few, many or a size class.

len | j_gene | v_gene | d_gene | abundance | CDR3aa | CDR3nt
15 | TRBJ2-7 | TRBV9 | NA | NA | CASSPQGGSSYEQYF | TGTGCCAGCAGCCCACAGGGCGGGAGCTCCTACGAGCAGTACTTC
15 | TRBJ2-2 | TRBV6-5 | TRBD1 | NA | CASSLGTGDTGELFF | TGTGCCAGCAGTTTGGGAACAGGGGACACCGGGGAGCTGTTTTTT
13 | TRBJ1-5 | TRBV6-5 | NA | NA | CASRLGSNQPQHF | TGTGCCAGTAGACTTGGGAGCAATCAGCCCCAGCATTTT
16 | TRBJ1-3 | TRBV13 | NA | NA | CASSSQGGGSGNTIYF | TGTGCCAGCAGCTCACAGGGAGGGGGCTCTGGAAACACCATATATTTT
13 | TRBJ2-1 | TRBV7-3 | NA | NA | CASSLTDRDEQFF | TGTGCCAGCAGCTTAACTGACCGGGATGAGCAGTTCTTC
15 | TRBJ2-5 | TRBV5-1 | TRBD2 | NA | CASSDTSGGVETQYF | TGCGCCAGCAGCGATACTAGCGGGGGGGTGGAGACCCAGTACTTC
13 | TRBJ1-2 | TRBV6-1 | TRBD1 | NA | CASSAYRGDGYTF | TGTGCCAGCAGTGCATACAGGGGAGATGGCTACACCTTC
13 | TRBJ2-7 | TRBV5-1 | NA | once | CASSRGTDLQQYF | TGCGCCAGCAGCCGAGGGACCGACCTGCAGCAGTACTTC
15 | TRBJ2-7 | TRBV9 | NA | NA | CASVPRAVSSYEQYF | TGTGCCAGCGTCCCCCGGGCCGTTTCATCCTACGAGCAGTACTTC
16 | TRBJ2-7 | TRBV4-1 | NA | NA | CASSQDDGGPYYEQYF | TGCGCCAGCAGCCAAGATGACGGGGGGCCTTACTACGAGCAGTACTTC
16 | TRBJ2-5 | TRBV5-6 | TRBD2 | NA | CASSFYSGGGGETQYF | TGTGCCAGCAGCTTTTATAGCGGGGGAGGTGGAGAGACCCAGTACTTC
13 | TRBJ1-1 | TRBV5-8 | NA | NA | CASSPGESTEAFF | TGTGCCAGCAGCCCCGGGGAGTCCACTGAAGCTTTCTTT
14 | TRBJ2-2 | TRBV7-3 | NA | NA | CASSSDSNTGELFF | TGTGCCAGCAGCTCGGACAGTAACACCGGGGAGCTGTTTTTT
14 | TRBJ1-1 | TRBV10-1 | NA | few | CASSEDSMNTEAFF | TGCGCCAGCAGTGAAGATTCCATGAACACTGAAGCTTTCTTT
14 | TRBJ1-5 | TRBV15 | TRBD1 | once | CATSRRDRGQPQHF | TGTGCCACCAGCAGGCGGGACAGGGGGCAGCCCCAGCATTTT
15 | TRBJ2-1 | TRBV4-1 | TRBD2 | NA | CASSELAGERNEQFF | TGCGCCAGCAGCGAACTAGCGGGGGAGCGAAATGAGCAGTTCTTC
15 | TRBJ1-5 | TRBV27 | NA | NA | CASKSDSGDNQPQHF | TGTGCCAGCAAATCGGACAGTGGGGATAATCAGCCCCAGCATTTT
14 | TRBJ1-3 | TRBV19 | NA | NA | CASVDAYSGNTIYF | TGTGCCAGTGTAGACGCTTACTCTGGAAACACCATATATTTT
12 | TRBJ2-1 | TRBV13 | NA | NA | CASSLVWNEQFF | TGTGCCAGCAGCTTAGTTTGGAATGAGCAGTTCTTC
16 | TRBJ1-6 | TRBV27 | TRBD1 | NA | CASSFFSTGKNSPLHF | TGTGCCAGCAGTTTCTTTTCGACAGGGAAGAATTCACCCCTCCACTTT
16 | TRBJ2-7 | TRBV7-9 | NA | NA | CASSDQGFTGAYEQYF | TGTGCCAGCAGCGACCAGGGGTTCACGGGGGCCTACGAGCAGTACTTC
13 | TRBJ2-5 | TRBV21-1 | NA | NA | CASIPEGLETQYF | TGTGCCAGCATCCCAGAAGGTTTAGAGACCCAGTACTTC
15 | TRBJ2-7 | TRBV18 | TRBD2 | once | CASSPTAGGGDEQYF | TGTGCCAGCTCACCAACGGCGGGGGGTGGGGACGAGCAGTACTTC
14 | TRBJ1-2 | TRBV27 | NA | NA | CASSPGQTSYGYTF | TGTGCCAGCAGTCCGGGCCAGACTAGCTATGGCTACACCTTC
16 | TRBJ2-3 | TRBV6-4 | NA | NA | CASSKDWTERTDTQYF | TGTGCCAGCAGCAAGGATTGGACAGAACGCACAGATACGCAGTATTTT
14 | TRBJ1-2 | TRBV13 | TRBD1 | NA | CASSLRDRVSGYTF | TGTGCCAGCAGCCTCCGGGACAGGGTCTCCGGCTACACCTTC